The 10 T cell receptor beta chains listed next were all sequenced from one sample in a study of a mutant IDH1 vaccine in newly diagnosed glioma. As for time point: week 5, during vaccination. Each dose of the vaccine consisted of 300 ug of mutant IDH1 20-mer peptide, with topical imiquimod. Clones were sequenced by immunoSEQ multiplex PCR, and TCRdb holds only the in-frame ones, with some missing. The data show 40,000 to 50,000 clones, with 75% to 90% seen just once and approximately 1.5% held by the top ten. These receptors lack a known antigen. The sequenced sample was PBMCs, obtained from a glioma patient whose treatment included an IDH1 peptide vaccine. These receptors were taken from a man in his forties with glioma.

The chain links TRBV6-1 to TRBJ2-5; D not certain. The ends were cut back, 5 bases at V and 7 bases at J, with 17 bases in the middle. The germline V gene has CDR1 MNHNS and CDR2 SASEGT. The CDR3 totals 14 residues. This CDR3 reads CASSPGDPLGTQYF. The CDR3 coding sequence is TGTGCCAGCAGTCCAGGCGACCCCCTCGGGACCCAGTACTTC.

The gene calls are TRBV7-2 and TRBJ2-4; unclear D gene. CDR3 length equals 17 residues. The V end was cut by 0 bases, the J end by 0 bases, with 12 bases between. Germline CDR1 is SGHTA and CDR2 is FQGNSA. For the CDR3, the DNA is TGTGCCAGCAGCTTAGCTCCCTCCTCATTAGCCAAAAACATTCAGTACTTC. Its protein product is CASSLAPSSLAKNIQYF.

J is TRBJ1-1 and V is TRBV2; TRBD1 is a possible D gene (5 bases). CDR1 is SNHLY, CDR2 FYNNEI, per germline. The CDR3 sequence is 13 residues long. The V and J ends lost 7 bases and 4 bases respectively, with 13 bases between them. For the CDR3, the DNA is TGTGCCAGCACTGGGACGACCGGCACTGAAGCTTTCTTT. This sequence encodes CASTGTTGTEAFF.

This rearrangement joins TRBV11-2 to TRBJ2-5; D not resolved. The CDR3 runs 13 residues. Germline loops: CDR1 SGHAT, CDR2 FQNNGV. Deletions cut 2 bases from V and 2 bases from J, with 6 bases between. CDR3 coding DNA: TGTGCCAGCAGCTTAAGCATTCAAGAGACCCAGTACTTC. Amino acids: CASSLSIQETQYF. Using reference TRBV11-2 and TRBJ2-5 for the parts outside the CDR3, the full variable domain is EAGVAQSPRYKIIEKRQSVAFWCNPISGHATLYWYQQILGQGPKLLIQFQNNGVVDDSQLPKDRFSAERLKGVDSTLKIQPAKLEDSAVYLCASSLSIQETQYFGPGTRLLVL.

The chain recombines TRBV7-3 with TRBJ1-1, with D unresolved. The CDR3 contains 13 residues. Trimming removed 3 bases from V and 3 bases from J, with 8 bases in between. In germline, CDR1 is SGHTA, CDR2 FQGTGA. CDR3 amino acids: CASSFKGDTEAFF. CDR3 in DNA: TGTGCCAGCAGCTTTAAAGGAGACACTGAAGCTTTCTTT.

This clone showed up just once. The chain employs TRBV10-3 and TRBJ2-1; the match to TRBD2 covers 14 bases. V lost 2 bases to trimming and J lost 6 bases; unmatched junction nucleotides: 0. This CDR3 has 15 amino acids. Germline CDR1 and CDR2: ENHRY and SYGVKD. The chain's CDR3 is CAISEGTSGSNEQFF. Written as DNA, the CDR3 is TGTGCCATCAGTGAGGGGACTAGCGGGAGCAATGAGCAGTTCTTC.

The V gene is TRBV5-4, the J gene TRBJ2-7; D is possibly TRBD2 (6 bases). CDR1 and CDR2 (germline): SGHNT, YYREEE (reference sequence). This CDR3 has 15 residues. The V end lost 0 bases, the J end lost 2 bases, and 12 bases lay between the germline ends. The CDR3 DNA follows: TGTGCCAGCAGCTTGGAAGGTAGCGGTACCTACGAGCAGTACTTC. Its translation is CASSLEGSGTYEQYF.

In its sample, this clone was seen a few times. The chain carries TRBV29-1 and TRBJ1-2; D gene uncertain. The V and J ends lost 4 bases and 5 bases respectively, with 17 bases between them. This CDR3 has 14 residues. The germline CDR1 and CDR2 sequences are SQVTM and ANQGSEA. As DNA, the CDR3 is TGCAGCGTTGCGGGCCAGGACCGGGAATATGGCTACACCTTC. Its translation is CSVAGQDREYGYTF.

The CDR3 DNA is TGTGCCAGCAGCCCCGGACACACATACTCCTACAATGAGCAGTTCTTC. This translates into CASSPGHTYSYNEQFF. The V and J genes are TRBV7-2 and TRBJ2-1, with TRBD1 as a possible D gene (5 bases). The CDR3 runs to 16 residues. V gave up 5 bases and J gave up 0 bases, with 14 bases separating them. Germline assignment: CDR1 SGHTA and CDR2 FQGNSA.

The chain joins TRBV5-4 to TRBJ2-3; 13 bases map to TRBD2. The CDR3 length is 17 residues. Germline CDR1 is SGHNT and CDR2 is YYREEE (reference sequence). The V and J ends lost 3 bases and 3 bases, in that order; junction bases with no gene match: 7. The CDR3 sequence: CASSSGLAGVRTDTQYF. The CDR3 DNA sequence: TGTGCCAGCAGCTCCGGACTAGCGGGAGTGAGGACAGATACGCAGTATTTT.